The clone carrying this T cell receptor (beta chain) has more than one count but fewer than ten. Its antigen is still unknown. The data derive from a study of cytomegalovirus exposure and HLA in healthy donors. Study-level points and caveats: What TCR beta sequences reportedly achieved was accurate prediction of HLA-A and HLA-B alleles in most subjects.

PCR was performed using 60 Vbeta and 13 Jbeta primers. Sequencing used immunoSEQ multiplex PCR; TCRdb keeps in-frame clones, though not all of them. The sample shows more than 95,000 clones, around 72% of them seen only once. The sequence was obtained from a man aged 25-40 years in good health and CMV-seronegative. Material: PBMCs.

This chain's CDR3 is CASSLGWDRSYEQYF. The CDR3 nucleotides read TGCGCCAGCAGCTTGGGATGGGACAGGTCCTACGAGCAGTACTTC. The chain employs TRBV5-1 and TRBJ2-7; 8 bases agree with TRBD1. V lost 0 bases to trimming and J lost 1 base; unmatched junction nucleotides: 3. This CDR3 has 15 amino acids. Germline-derived CDR1 and CDR2 are SGHRS and YFSETQ.